The 13 T cell receptor beta chains reported below all come from one sample, sequenced in a study of blood T cell repertoires in COVID-19. TCRdb's copy holds only in-frame clones and misses some; the assay was immunoSEQ multiplex PCR. The table lists hundreds of thousands of clones, 75% to 85% of them singletons, with roughly 4.6% in the top ten. The specimen sequenced was peripheral blood. Receptors were obtained from a man aged 50-59 years with active or convalescent COVID-19.

The rearrangement joins TRBV7-2 to TRBJ2-5; TRBD1 matches 7 bases. The CDR3 covers 12 residues. The V gene end was trimmed by 4 bases and the J gene end by 13 bases; junction bases not matched to a gene: 9. Per germline, CDR1 SGHTA and CDR2 FQGNSA. In DNA, the CDR3 is TGTGCCAGCAGCTCGAGACAGGGCAACCTGTACTTC. Its protein is CASSSRQGNLYF.

The chain is built from TRBV28 and TRBJ2-7; 10 bases are a match to TRBD2. The V and J ends lost 5 bases and 5 bases, in that order; junction bases with no gene match: 9. Per the germline V gene, CDR1 is MDHEN and CDR2 is SYDVKM. This CDR3 comprises 15 residues. The CDR3 nucleotides read TGTGCCAGCAGTAGCGGGAGGGGGTTTCTGGACGAGCAGTACTTC. It codes for CASSSGRGFLDEQYF.

The gene calls are TRBV5-1 and TRBJ2-2, with D possibly matching TRBD2 (5 bases). Trimming pared 0 bases from V and 7 bases from J, leaving 19 bases between. Germline V gene lookup returns CDR1 SGHRS and CDR2 YFSETQ. The CDR3 length is 17 residues. The CDR3 nucleotides are TGCGCCAGCAGCTTGGATGAGGGATCGATGCAGAACGGGGAGCTGTTTTTT. Translating it yields CASSLDEGSMQNGELFF.

There are a few counts of this clone. The chain uses TRBV18 and TRBJ1-1, with 9 bases lining up with TRBD1. The trim removed 8 bases at V and 1 base at J, leaving 5 bases unmatched. The CDR3 consists of 14 residues. Germline-derived CDR1 and CDR2 are KGHSH and LQKENI. The CDR3 DNA reads TGTGCCAGCGAACAGGGACAGGGGAACACTGAAGCTTTCTTT. This sequence encodes CASEQGQGNTEAFF.

The V and J genes are TRBV27 and TRBJ1-5, with TRBD1 as a possible D gene (5 bases). V lost 5 bases to trimming and J lost 0 bases, with 14 bases between them. Germline CDR1 MNHEY, CDR2 SMNVEV (reference sequence). This CDR3 has 16 residues. The CDR3 region is CASSPRDYYSNQPQHF. The CDR3 DNA sequence: TGTGCCAGCAGTCCCCGGGACTATTATAGCAATCAGCCCCAGCATTTT.

This clone was detected a few times. The chain couples TRBV25-1 to TRBJ1-2; D is ambiguous. The length of the CDR3 is 12 residues. Trimming removed 3 bases from V and 6 bases from J, with 8 bases in between. Germline V CDR1 and CDR2: MGHDK, SYGVNS. The CDR3 nucleotides are TGTGCCAGCAGTGACTTTGTCGATGGCTACACCTTC. Residues: CASSDFVDGYTF.

J is TRBJ2-2 and V is TRBV28, with D possibly matching TRBD2 (5 bases). CDR1 is MDHEN, CDR2 SYDVKM, per germline. The ends were cut back, 3 bases at V and 6 bases at J, with 17 bases in the middle. The CDR3 totals 16 residues. The CDR3 sequence is CASSFYGGRLPGELFF. The CDR3 DNA is TGTGCCAGCAGTTTTTACGGCGGGCGGCTTCCCGGGGAGCTGTTTTTT.

The chain has TRBV29-1 and TRBJ1-1, with unresolved D. Trimming took 0 bases from V and 6 from J, leaving 8 bases between them. The germline V gene has CDR1 SQVTM and CDR2 ANQGSEA. The CDR3 consists of 12 residues. CDR3 DNA: TGCAGCGTTGAAGATGTCGCGGCTGAAGCTTTCTTT. This gives the protein CSVEDVAAEAFF.

The chain recombines TRBV27 with TRBJ1-1; 10 bases agree with TRBD1. CDR3 length: 15 amino acids. Trimming cost V 0 bases and J 4 bases; bases outside gene matches: 2. Germline CDR1 MNHEY, CDR2 SMNVEV (reference sequence). The CDR3 here is CASSLSRTGGTEAFF. The CDR3 DNA follows: TGTGCCAGCAGTTTATCGCGGACAGGGGGCACTGAAGCTTTCTTT.

This chain joins TRBV5-5 and TRBJ1-4; D is unclear. Trimming took off 1 base at V and 5 bases at J, with 12 bases between the two ends. The CDR3 runs 15 residues. From germline, CDR1 is SGHKS and CDR2 YYEKEE (reference sequence). Here the CDR3 reads CASSLWAGINEKLFF. In nucleotides, the CDR3 is TGTGCCAGCAGCTTGTGGGCAGGTATAAATGAAAAACTGTTTTTT.

This rearrangement joins TRBV7-3 to TRBJ2-2; tentatively, D is TRBD2 (5 bases). The ends were cut back, 4 bases at V and 5 bases at J, with 14 bases in the middle. The CDR3 runs to 15 residues. Germline loops: CDR1 SGHTA, CDR2 FQGTGA. The chain's CDR3 is CASSSTGLFTGELFF. DNA for the CDR3: TGTGCCAGCAGCTCGACCGGACTCTTTACCGGGGAGCTGTTTTTT.

This rearrangement joins TRBV9 to TRBJ2-7; D gene ambiguous. Germline-derived CDR1 and CDR2 are SGDLS and YYNGEE. This CDR3 is 14 amino acids long. Trimming removed 4 bases from V and 0 bases from J, with 11 bases in between. This chain's CDR3 is CASSPSSTSYEQYF. DNA for the CDR3: TGTGCCAGCAGCCCGTCGAGCACCTCCTACGAGCAGTACTTC.

The rearrangement links TRBV11-2 to TRBJ1-2; 8 bases match TRBD1. Unmatched junction bases numbered 14, after V lost 2 bases and J lost 6 bases. The CDR3 totals 17 residues. Germline V gene lookup returns CDR1 SGHAT and CDR2 FQNNGV. The DNA for the CDR3 is TGTGCCAGCAGCTTACTAGGGCCCCCGACAGGGGAGAATGGCTACACCTTC. Amino acid sequence: CASSLLGPPTGENGYTF.